A selection of T cell receptor beta chains follows, all from one sample in a study of cytomegalovirus exposure and HLA in healthy donors. Only in-frame clones appear in the TCRdb table, and some are missing; sequencing was by immunoSEQ multiplex PCR. The table lists some 130,000 clones. The sequencing sample was made of PBMCs. These receptors were obtained from a woman aged 40-49 years in good health and CMV-seropositive. The conserved cysteine and the conserved F or W are not part of the CDR3 here.

V gene	J gene	CDR3 protein
TRBV25-1	TRBJ1-3	AGPSFGSLSSGNTIY
TRBV5-6	TRBJ1-4	ASSLGWSREKLF
TRBV6-1	TRBJ2-7	ASSGQVLMQY
TRBV18	TRBJ1-2	ASSPEGQLYGYT
TRBV5-6	TRBJ2-5	ASSLDISGFGETQY
TRBV5-1	TRBJ2-1	ASSPPSNEQF
TRBV18	TRBJ1-1	ASSLPTGRNTEAF
TRBV28	TRBJ2-7	ASRGQGAGEQY
TRBV29-1	TRBJ2-5	SVGRGEETQY
TRBV10-3	TRBJ2-7	VISESSGSIREQY
TRBV15	TRBJ2-3	ATSREAHRTQY
TRBV7-2	TRBJ2-2	ASSLARGLAGELF
TRBV7-9	TRBJ1-1	ASSLRAGRNTEAF
TRBV5-1	TRBJ2-3	ASSLESGTNTDTQY
TRBV7-8	TRBJ2-7	ASSLPTGGRHEQY
TRBV9	TRBJ1-1	ASSSGQLNTEAF
TRBV19	TRBJ2-3	ASSMNSGSTDTQY
TRBV7-3	TRBJ1-1	ASSSRGLVTEAF
TRBV9	TRBJ1-5	ASSVGIANQPQH
TRBV21-1	TRBJ2-7	ASSLCNDRRDRSYEQY
TRBV7-9	TRBJ2-1	ASSLEQGVYNEQF
TRBV10-3	TRBJ1-5	AISESVNQPQH
TRBV5-1	TRBJ2-5	ASSLETGGETQY
TRBV11-3	TRBJ2-1	ASSSGLAGSRDEQF
TRBV7-7	TRBJ2-7	ASSLGQGAYEQY
TRBV4-1	TRBJ2-3	ASSQGGAGDTDTQY
TRBV6-1	TRBJ2-7	ASSVNPLAGGAYEQY
TRBV23-1	TRBJ1-5	ASRRGGPWCSNQPQH
TRBV10-3	TRBJ2-1	AIGLDRAGGEQF
TRBV6-1	TRBJ2-7	ASSVRDRGLEEQY
TRBV20-1	TRBJ1-2	SAQTGLGYT
TRBV6-5	TRBJ2-7	ASSRTSDEQY
TRBV19	TRBJ2-7	ASSMGTSGISEQY
TRBV19	TRBJ2-7	ASSESGGAYEQY
TRBV9	TRBJ1-1	ASSVERLGGAF
TRBV9	TRBJ2-3	ASSRGGTSGSTDTQY
TRBV7-9	TRBJ2-5	ASSPTGRGETQY
TRBV7-8	TRBJ2-1	ASSSPPLEQF
TRBV6-6	TRBJ2-7	ASRSSYEQY
TRBV10-3	TRBJ2-3	AISGVGGGDTQY
TRBV6-5	TRBJ1-1	ASILGQGNTEAF